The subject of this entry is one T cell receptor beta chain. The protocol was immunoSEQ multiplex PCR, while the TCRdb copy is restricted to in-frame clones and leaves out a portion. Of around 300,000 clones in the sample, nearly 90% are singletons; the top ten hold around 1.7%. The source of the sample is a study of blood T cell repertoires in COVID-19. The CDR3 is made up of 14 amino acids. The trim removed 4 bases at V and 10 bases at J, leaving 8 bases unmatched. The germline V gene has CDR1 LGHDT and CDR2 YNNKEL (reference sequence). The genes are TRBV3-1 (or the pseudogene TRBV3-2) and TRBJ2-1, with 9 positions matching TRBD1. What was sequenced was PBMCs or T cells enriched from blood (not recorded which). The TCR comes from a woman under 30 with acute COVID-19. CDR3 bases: TGTGCCAGCAGCCGGCCCGGACAGGGGCGAGAGCAGTTCTTC. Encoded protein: CASSRPGQGREQFF.